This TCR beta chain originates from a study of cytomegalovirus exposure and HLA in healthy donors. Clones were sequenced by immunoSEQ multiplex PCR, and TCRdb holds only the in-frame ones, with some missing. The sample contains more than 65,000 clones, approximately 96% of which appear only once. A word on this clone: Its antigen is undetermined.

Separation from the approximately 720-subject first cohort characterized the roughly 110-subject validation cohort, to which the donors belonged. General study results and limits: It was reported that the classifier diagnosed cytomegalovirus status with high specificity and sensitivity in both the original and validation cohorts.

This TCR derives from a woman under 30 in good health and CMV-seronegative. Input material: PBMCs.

CDR3 nucleotides: TGTGCCAGGCAACAGCGGGTCCAAGAGACCCAGTACTTC. The encoded protein is CARQQRVQETQYF. The chain joins TRBV2 to TRBJ2-5, with D perhaps matching TRBD2 (6 bases). CDR3 length: 13 residues. Trimming took 9 bases from V and 1 from J, leaving 12 bases between them. Germline CDR1 SNHLY, CDR2 FYNNEI.